This is a list of T cell receptor beta chains from one sample in a study of response to subunit inactivated influenza vaccine. One entry per CDR3 protein, called by TCRdb with MiXCR from the RT-PCR reads. The sample has 710,000 or so distinct CDR3 sequences, approximately 14% seen once. Sample: PBMCs from blood, taken 11 to 12 days after vaccination. The receptor source for this set is a man over 45 who received an inactivated influenza vaccine. Both conserved end residues are part of each CDR3. Fields, in order: J gene, D gene, V gene, clone size, CDR3 protein, CDR3 DNA. D genes are given only for firm matches. Only some rows state a clone size, as once, few, many or a class for expanded clones.

J: TRBJ2-4
D: -
V: TRBV20-1
size: -
CDR3: CSAVTSLAKNIQYF
DNA: TGCAGTGCCGTTACCAGTTTAGCCAAAAACATTCAGTACTTC

J: TRBJ2-2
D: -
V: TRBV19
size: -
CDR3: CASLRRGAGKTGELFF
DNA: TGTGCCAGTCTAAGGCGAGGGGCTGGAAAAACCGGGGAGCTGTTTTTT

J: TRBJ2-3
D: -
V: TRBV4-3
size: many
CDR3: CASSRGRSTDTQYF
DNA: TGCGCCAGCAGCCGCGGACGGTCCACAGATACGCAGTATTTT

J: TRBJ2-4
D: -
V: TRBV5-1
size: -
CDR3: CASSLDYPNRNIQYF
DNA: TGCGCCAGCAGCTTGGATTACCCCAATCGAAACATTCAGTACTTC

J: TRBJ2-6
D: -
V: TRBV4-3
size: -
CDR3: CASAFVESSGANVLTF
DNA: TGCGCCAGCGCGTTTGTAGAGAGCTCTGGGGCCAACGTCCTGACTTTC

J: TRBJ2-1
D: -
V: TRBV4-1
size: -
CDR3: CASRHIANNEQFF
DNA: TGCGCCAGCAGACATATAGCTAACAATGAGCAGTTCTTC

J: TRBJ2-1
D: TRBD2
V: TRBV24-1
size: few
CDR3: CATSDLMASGRWEQFF
DNA: TGTGCCACCAGTGATTTAATGGCTAGCGGGAGATGGGAGCAGTTCTTC

J: TRBJ2-7
D: -
V: TRBV6-5
size: -
CDR3: CASSYSGGPASYEQYF
DNA: TGTGCCAGCAGTTACTCCGGGGGGCCTGCCTCATACGAGCAGTACTTC

J: TRBJ2-4
D: TRBD2
V: TRBV20-1
size: -
CDR3: CSCSTGRGIQYF
DNA: TGCAGTTGTAGCACCGGGAGGGGCATTCAGTACTTC

J: TRBJ1-2
D: -
V: TRBV10-1
size: few
CDR3: CASSESFNYGYTF
DNA: TGCGCCAGCAGTGAGAGTTTTAACTATGGCTACACCTTC

J: TRBJ1-2
D: -
V: TRBV27
size: -
CDR3: CASSSPGKGYTF
DNA: TGTGCCAGCAGTTCTCCGGGGAAGGGCTACACCTTC

J: TRBJ1-2
D: -
V: TRBV7-2
size: few
CDR3: CASSSMGGLYGYTF
DNA: TGTGCCAGCAGCTCTATGGGGGGCTTGTATGGCTACACCTTC

J: TRBJ2-5
D: -
V: TRBV6-5
size: -
CDR3: CASSYSWGGRETQYF
DNA: TGTGCCAGCAGTTACTCCTGGGGGGGGCGAGAGACCCAGTACTTC

J: TRBJ2-7
D: TRBD1
V: TRBV28
size: few
CDR3: CASKKGQGLGVEQYF
DNA: TGTGCCAGCAAAAAAGGACAGGGGCTGGGGGTCGAGCAGTACTTC

J: TRBJ2-1
D: -
V: TRBV5-1
size: -
CDR3: CASSAATDREQFF
DNA: TGCGCCAGCAGCGCCGCTACAGACAGGGAGCAGTTCTTC

J: TRBJ2-1
D: -
V: TRBV7-2
size: few
CDR3: CASSVQGGSYNEQFF
DNA: TGTGCCAGCAGCGTGCAGGGGGGGTCCTACAATGAGCAGTTCTTC

J: TRBJ2-7
D: -
V: TRBV5-6
size: -
CDR3: CASSPAGRGYEQYF
DNA: TGTGCCAGCAGCCCAGCCGGACGGGGCTACGAGCAGTACTTC

J: TRBJ2-3
D: TRBD2
V: TRBV7-2
size: -
CDR3: CASRRTSLADTQYF
DNA: TGTGCCAGCAGGCGGACTAGCCTGGCAGATACGCAGTATTTT

J: TRBJ1-2
D: TRBD1
V: TRBV7-9
size: few
CDR3: CASSLGGRTGPGYTF
DNA: TGTGCCAGCAGCTTAGGAGGTCGGACAGGTCCGGGCTACACCTTC

J: TRBJ1-5
D: -
V: TRBV5-5
size: -
CDR3: CASSRPGINQPQHF
DNA: TGTGCCAGCAGCAGACCGGGGATTAATCAGCCCCAGCATTTT

J: TRBJ2-1
D: TRBD2
V: TRBV4-1
size: -
CDR3: CASSQGGTSRDEQFF
DNA: TGCGCCAGCAGCCAAGGCGGGACTAGCCGGGATGAGCAGTTCTTC

J: TRBJ2-7
D: TRBD1
V: TRBV5-1
size: few
CDR3: CASSPGQGFEQYF
DNA: TGCGCCAGCAGCCCGGGACAGGGCTTCGAACAGTACTTC

J: TRBJ2-3
D: -
V: TRBV28
size: -
CDR3: CASSPGREKGSTDTQYF
DNA: TGTGCCAGCAGTCCGGGACGCGAAAAAGGGAGCACAGATACGCAGTATTTT